These 16 T cell receptor beta chains were sequenced from one sample in a study of metastatic and nonmetastatic thyroid tumors (dated by TCRdb to about 2020). Before undergoing thyroid surgery, none of the patients had been given any kind of treatment. To prepare the library, PCR was applied. Data came from an Illumina HiSeq 4000. TCRdb reran the public reads through fastp at Q25 and MiXCR, keeping productive beta chains. Present in this sample are tens of thousands of clones, around 14% of which were seen just once. The ten largest clones capture approximately 3.6% of the sample. Material: blood. The receptors were sampled from a female donor with papillary thyroid cancer or a benign thyroid nodule (not recorded which). Some clones in this sample may be carry-over from other donors' samples.

This clone was picked up many times. The chain recombines TRBV20-1 with TRBJ1-2; D is ambiguous. With 0 bases removed from V and 1 base from J, the gap between germline ends came to 12 bases. Germline CDR1 is DFQATT and CDR2 is SNEGSKA (reference sequence). The CDR3 loop spans 15 amino acids. The CDR3 loop is CSARDPPRRNYGYTF. The CDR3, as DNA: TGCAGTGCTAGAGATCCCCCCAGGCGTAACTATGGCTACACCTTC.

This clone has ten or more counts. The chain links TRBV3-1 to TRBJ1-6; 7 positions match TRBD1. The trim removed 3 bases at V and 7 bases at J, leaving 6 bases unmatched. The CDR3 contains 15 residues. CDR1 is LGHDT, CDR2 YNNKEL, per germline (reference sequence). The CDR3 sequence: CASSQSDRRNSPLHF. CDR3 in DNA: TGTGCCAGCAGCCAGTCGGACAGGAGAAATTCACCCCTCCACTTT. The whole variable domain, filled in from reference TRBV3-1 and TRBJ1-6, reads DTAVSQTPKYLVTQMGNDKSIKCEQNLGHDTMYWYKQDSKKFLKIMFSYNNKELIINETVPNRFSPKSPDKAHLNLHINSLELGDSAVYFCASSQSDRRNSPLHFGNGTRLTVT.

This clone was seen repeatedly, ten times or more. V is TRBV4-1 and J is TRBJ2-5, with a weak D call TRBD1 (6 bases). The CDR3 totals 16 residues. Germline values: CDR1 MGHRA, CDR2 YSYEKL. V lost 6 bases and J lost 5, with 22 bases in between. The CDR3 sequence: CASRGGPTRTGETQYF. The DNA of the CDR3 is TGCGCCAGCAGAGGGGGTCCGACACGGACCGGGGAGACCCAGTACTTC.

Concerning this clone itself: An end of the junction differs from the germline gene, which may be a read error. The chain recombines TRBV7-2 with TRBJ1-5, with D maybe TRBD1 (6 bases). This CDR3 comprises 14 residues. The germline V gene encodes CDR1 SGHTA and CDR2 FQGNSA. The CDR3 nucleotides are TGTGCCAGCAGCTTAGGGACAGCCCTTGTGCCCCAGCATTTC. This encodes CASSLGTALVPQHF.

V gene TRBV6-5 combines with J gene TRBJ2-3; 9 nucleotides line up with TRBD2. Germline CDR1 is MNHEY and CDR2 is SVGAGI. This CDR3 has 17 amino acids. V trimming: 3 bases; J trimming: 6 bases; junction bases outside the gene matches: 13. CDR3 in DNA: TGTGCCAGCAGTTATCCATTAGCGGGAGCAGTCGCGGATACGCAGTATTTT. Its translation is CASSYPLAGAVADTQYF.

This clone has at least ten counts. A read error is possible here, since a much larger clone lies one base away. This chain links TRBV25-1 with TRBJ1-3; D gene unclear. Per germline, CDR1 MGHDK and CDR2 SYGVNS. Between the trimmed V and J ends, which lost 6 bases and 2 bases, there was a span of 11 bases. This CDR3 contains 14 residues. CDR3 protein: CASRGSRAGNTIYF. In nucleotides, the CDR3 is TGTGCCAGCAGAGGCTCGAGGGCTGGAAACACCATATATTTT.

Remarks on this clone: One end of the junction does not line up with germline, which may come from a read error. The genes are TRBV6-1 and TRBJ1-2, with D unclear. Germline lookup yields CDR1 MNHNS and CDR2 SASEGT. CDR3 length: 15 residues. The CDR3, as DNA: TGTGCCAGCAGTGGAGCCAGCAGGTCCAACTATTGCTACACCTTC. It encodes CASSGASRSNYCYTF.

Remarks on this clone: Sequence at one end of the junction differs from germline and may be a read error. The V and J genes are TRBV11-1 and TRBJ1-1; a weak D match, TRBD1 (6 bases). This CDR3 comprises 16 residues. The germline CDR1 and CDR2 sequences are SGHAT and FQDESV (reference sequence). This CDR3 is CASSDSGGQGNTKAFF. CDR3 sequence (DNA): TGTGCCAGCAGCGACTCCGGTGGGCAGGGGAACACTAAAGCTTTCTTT. The full variable domain, with the rest looked up from reference TRBV11-1 and TRBJ1-1, is EAEVAQSPRYKITEKSQAVAFWCDPISGHATLYWYRQILGQGPELLVQFQDESVVDDSQLPKDRFSAERLKGVDSTLKIQPAELGDSAMYLCASSDSGGQGNTKAFFGQGTRLTVV.

By sample fraction, this clone is medium-sized. The rearrangement links TRBV6-2 or TRBV6-3 to TRBJ1-2; D remains unclear. Germline CDR1 reads MNHEY; CDR2 reads SVGEGT. This CDR3 has 12 residues. Trimming shortened V by 5 bases and J by 7 bases, and 11 bases separated the two germline ends. CDR3 residues: CASSTGPVGYTF. The CDR3 region has the DNA TGTGCCAGCAGTACCGGACCGGTTGGCTACACCTTC.

In this sample, this clone turned up many times. The V gene is TRBV19, the J gene TRBJ1-2, with 12 nucleotides matching TRBD1. CDR3 length: 14 residues. V dropped 11 bases and J dropped 2; count of bases not matched to a gene: 6. Germline assignment: CDR1 LNHDA and CDR2 SQIVND (reference sequence). For the CDR3, the DNA is TGTGCCCTCAAGGGACAGGGGGCAAACTATGGCTACACCTTC. As protein: CALKGQGANYGYTF.

This clone was observed many times. The J gene is TRBJ2-7, the V gene TRBV6-1; TRBD1 aligns across 10 bases. The V gene end was trimmed by 5 bases and the J gene end by 5 bases; junction bases not matched to a gene: 3. CDR1 and CDR2 (germline): MNHNS, SASEGT. There are 13 residues in the CDR3. CDR3 sequence: CASSRDRGHEQYF. The CDR3, as DNA: TGTGCCAGCAGTCGGGACAGGGGCCACGAGCAGTACTTC.

This clone has ten or more counts. The J gene is TRBJ2-1, the V gene TRBV7-2; TRBD2 might be the D (7 bases). This CDR3 is built from 19 residues. Trimming took off 3 bases at V and 0 bases at J, with 21 bases between the two ends. Germline-derived CDR1 and CDR2 are SGHTA and FQGNSA. The CDR3 coding sequence is TGTGCCAGCAGCTTTAAGGGTTTGAGGGGGGGGATCTCCTACAATGAGCAGTTCTTC. Translated: CASSFKGLRGGISYNEQFF. Full variable domain (rest looked up from reference TRBV7-2 and TRBJ2-1): GAGVSQSPSNKVTEKGKDVELRCDPISGHTALYWYRQSLGQGLEFLIYFQGNSAPDKSGLPSDRFSAERTGGSVSTLTIQRTQQEDSAVYLCASSFKGLRGGISYNEQFFGPGTRLTVL.

This clone was recorded at least ten times. The gene calls are TRBV19 and TRBJ2-2; possibly TRBD1 or TRBD2 for D (5 bases each). Germline CDR1 reads LNHDA; CDR2 reads SQIVND (reference sequence). The V end lost 9 bases, the J end lost 1 base, and 9 bases lay between the germline ends. The CDR3 consists of 13 residues. The CDR3 loop is CASRGRNTGELFF. CDR3 bases: TGTGCCAGCCGGGGACGGAACACCGGGGAGCTGTTTTTT.

This clone was seen at least ten times. The rearrangement joins TRBV9 to TRBJ1-1, with D unresolved. V was cut by 0 bases and J by 2 bases, with 5 bases left in between. The CDR3 loop spans 13 amino acids. CDR1 is SGDLS and CDR2 is YYNGEE in the germline V gene. The CDR3 sequence: CASSVASNTEAFF. The DNA of the CDR3 is TGTGCCAGCAGCGTAGCGAGTAACACTGAAGCTTTCTTT.

At least ten counts were recorded for this clone. The chain uses TRBV19 and TRBJ1-1, with TRBD1 matching over 7 bases. CDR3 length equals 16 residues. Germline V gene lookup returns CDR1 LNHDA and CDR2 SQIVND (reference sequence). Trimming took 1 base from V and 1 from J; bases not matched to a gene: 6. The CDR3 sequence: CASSIARGTANTEAFF. The CDR3 DNA sequence: TGTGCCAGTAGTATAGCCCGAGGGACAGCGAACACTGAAGCTTTCTTT.

This clone was found many times. The sample holds other DNA sequences that translate to the same CDR3. The chain couples TRBV5-4 to TRBJ2-7, with a tentative D call TRBD2 (6 bases). This CDR3 spans 14 amino acids. CDR1 is SGHNT and CDR2 is YYREEE in the germline V gene (reference sequence). V lost 3 bases, J lost 7 bases, and 17 bases lay in between. The CDR3 DNA is TGTGCCAGCAGCTGGGCCGGGACTCCTCTGGAGCAGTACTTC. Residues: CASSWAGTPLEQYF. Supplemented by reference TRBV5-4 and TRBJ2-7, the full variable domain reads ETGVTQSPTHLIKTRGQQVTLRCSSQSGHNTVSWYQQALGQGPQFIFQYYREEENGRGNFPPRFSGLQFPNYSSELNVNALELDDSALYLCASSWAGTPLEQYFGPGTRLTVT.